The rows below give T cell receptor beta chains drawn from one sample of a study of T cells in Graves' hyperthyroidism and ophthalmopathy. Using its own MiXCR run on the multiplex PCR reads, TCRdb lists one record per CDR3 protein. The table has nearly 250,000 distinct CDR3 sequences, about a sixth seen once. What was sequenced was blood. The origin of the receptors is a woman between 18 and 29 years old with Graves' ophthalmopathy. The CDR3 runs from the conserved cysteine through the conserved F or W. Fields, in order: CDR3 protein, CDR3 DNA, V gene, clone size, D gene, J gene. D genes are given only for firm matches. Clone size appears in some rows only: once, few, many, or a class for an expanded clone.

CDR3 protein: CASTPSPGELFF
CDR3 DNA: TGTGCCAGCACCCCAAGTCCCGGGGAGCTGTTTTTT
V gene: TRBV28
clone size: many
D gene: NA
J gene: TRBJ2-2

CDR3 protein: CASSITMRPKDTNEKLFF
CDR3 DNA: TGTGCCAGCAGCATAACTATGCGCCCAAAGGACACTAATGAAAAACTGTTTTTT
V gene: TRBV7-9
clone size: many
D gene: NA
J gene: TRBJ1-4

CDR3 protein: CASSFQGPRNNEQFF
CDR3 DNA: TGTGCCAGCAGCTTTCAGGGACCCCGAAACAATGAGCAGTTCTTC
V gene: TRBV11-2
clone size: many
D gene: NA
J gene: TRBJ2-1

CDR3 protein: CASSLRVQETQYF
CDR3 DNA: TGTGCCAGCAGCTTGAGGGTACAAGAGACCCAGTACTTC
V gene: TRBV7-8
clone size: many
D gene: NA
J gene: TRBJ2-5

CDR3 protein: CASSLGTGLRGGYTF
CDR3 DNA: TGTGCCAGCAGTTTAGGGACAGGCCTCCGAGGAGGCTACACCTTC
V gene: TRBV12-3/TRBV12-4
clone size: many
D gene: TRBD1
J gene: TRBJ1-2

CDR3 protein: CASSLGYIGGSRYEQYF
CDR3 DNA: TGCGCCAGCAGCTTGGGATACATCGGGGGCTCCCGCTACGAGCAGTACTTC
V gene: TRBV5-1
clone size: many
D gene: NA
J gene: TRBJ2-7

CDR3 protein: CVSSLDRPGYSPLHF
CDR3 DNA: TGTGTCAGCAGCTTAGATAGACCAGGGTACTCACCCCTCCACTTT
V gene: TRBV11-2
clone size: few
D gene: NA
J gene: TRBJ1-6

CDR3 protein: CATSGVTDSTDTQYF
CDR3 DNA: TGTGCCACCAGTGGCGTGACAGATAGCACAGATACGCAGTATTTT
V gene: TRBV24-1
clone size: many
D gene: NA
J gene: TRBJ2-3

CDR3 protein: CASSESITDPHYGYTF
CDR3 DNA: TGCGCCAGCAGTGAGTCGATCACAGATCCTCACTATGGCTACACCTTC
V gene: TRBV10-2
clone size: many
D gene: NA
J gene: TRBJ1-2

CDR3 protein: CASSNFGANTEAFF
CDR3 DNA: TGCGCCAGCAGCAATTTTGGCGCAAACACTGAAGCTTTCTTT
V gene: TRBV5-1
clone size: many
D gene: NA
J gene: TRBJ1-1

CDR3 protein: CASSIIISGMHEQFF
CDR3 DNA: TGTGCCAGTAGTATAATTATTAGCGGGATGCATGAGCAGTTCTTC
V gene: TRBV19
clone size: many
D gene: TRBD2
J gene: TRBJ2-1

CDR3 protein: CASRGVAKNIQYF
CDR3 DNA: TGTGCCAGCAGGGGGGTGGCCAAAAACATTCAGTACTTC
V gene: TRBV28
clone size: many
D gene: NA
J gene: TRBJ2-4

CDR3 protein: CSARSELAGISYEQYF
CDR3 DNA: TGCAGTGCTAGGTCTGAACTAGCGGGAATATCCTACGAGCAGTACTTC
V gene: TRBV20-1
clone size: NA
D gene: TRBD2
J gene: TRBJ2-7

CDR3 protein: CASCPAYATDTQYF
CDR3 DNA: TGTGCCAGCTGCCCAGCTTACGCGACAGATACGCAGTATTTT
V gene: TRBV11-2
clone size: many
D gene: NA
J gene: TRBJ2-3

CDR3 protein: CSASPLQEDTQYF
CDR3 DNA: TGCAGTGCTAGTCCGCTCCAGGAGGATACGCAGTATTTT
V gene: TRBV20-1
clone size: NA
D gene: NA
J gene: TRBJ2-3

CDR3 protein: CASSSEHEQFF
CDR3 DNA: TGCGCCAGCAGCTCGGAACATGAGCAGTTCTTC
V gene: TRBV5-1
clone size: many
D gene: NA
J gene: TRBJ2-1

CDR3 protein: CSARDDRVVYNSPLHF
CDR3 DNA: TGCAGTGCTAGGGACGACAGGGTCGTCTATAATTCACCCCTCCACTTT
V gene: TRBV20-1
clone size: NA
D gene: TRBD1
J gene: TRBJ1-6

CDR3 protein: CASSPAYDYQETQYF
CDR3 DNA: TGTGCCAGCAGCCCCGCCTATGACTACCAAGAGACCCAGTACTTC
V gene: TRBV7-9
clone size: many
D gene: NA
J gene: TRBJ2-5

CDR3 protein: CASRVQGPYGYTF
CDR3 DNA: TGTGCCAGCAGAGTACAGGGACCCTATGGCTACACCTTC
V gene: TRBV6-1
clone size: few
D gene: NA
J gene: TRBJ1-2

CDR3 protein: CAISEARQQNTEAFF
CDR3 DNA: TGTGCCATCAGTGAAGCGCGACAGCAGAACACTGAAGCTTTCTTT
V gene: TRBV10-3
clone size: few
D gene: NA
J gene: TRBJ1-1

CDR3 protein: CSARGLSYEQYF
CDR3 DNA: TGCAGTGCTCGGGGACTGTCCTACGAGCAGTACTTC
V gene: TRBV20-1
clone size: many
D gene: NA
J gene: TRBJ2-7

CDR3 protein: CASSIPLSTDTQYF
CDR3 DNA: TGTGCCAGCAGCATTCCTCTCAGCACAGATACGCAGTATTTT
V gene: TRBV7-8
clone size: many
D gene: NA
J gene: TRBJ2-3

CDR3 protein: CASSLERVDSSYEQYF
CDR3 DNA: TGTGCCAGCAGCTTAGAGAGGGTGGACAGCTCCTACGAGCAGTACTTC
V gene: TRBV7-8
clone size: many
D gene: NA
J gene: TRBJ2-7

CDR3 protein: CASSFIGSSGNTIYF
CDR3 DNA: TGTGCCAGCAGTTTCATAGGCAGCTCTGGAAACACCATATATTTT
V gene: TRBV28
clone size: many
D gene: NA
J gene: TRBJ1-3

CDR3 protein: CASSYVGGSDTQYF
CDR3 DNA: TGTGCCAGCAGTTATGTGGGAGGGTCAGATACGCAGTATTTT
V gene: TRBV6-1
clone size: many
D gene: TRBD2
J gene: TRBJ2-3

CDR3 protein: CASSNLLAGANEQYF
CDR3 DNA: TGTGCCAGCAGTAATCTTCTAGCGGGAGCCAACGAGCAGTACTTC
V gene: TRBV6-1
clone size: many
D gene: TRBD2
J gene: TRBJ2-7

CDR3 protein: CASSLMAGYNEQFF
CDR3 DNA: TGTGCCAGCAGCTTAATGGCGGGGTACAATGAGCAGTTCTTC
V gene: TRBV7-9
clone size: many
D gene: NA
J gene: TRBJ2-1

CDR3 protein: CASSLGQYYGYTF
CDR3 DNA: TGTGCCAGCAGTCTGGGACAGTACTATGGCTACACCTTC
V gene: TRBV27
clone size: many
D gene: TRBD1
J gene: TRBJ1-2

CDR3 protein: CASSLGTSGRAGYNEQFF
CDR3 DNA: TGTGCCAGCAGCTTAGGGACTAGCGGGAGGGCCGGGTACAATGAGCAGTTCTTC
V gene: TRBV7-3
clone size: many
D gene: TRBD2
J gene: TRBJ2-1

CDR3 protein: CASSRSEDTQYF
CDR3 DNA: TGTGCCAGCAGTCGTAGCGAAGATACGCAGTATTTT
V gene: TRBV7-9
clone size: many
D gene: NA
J gene: TRBJ2-3

CDR3 protein: CSAYPASGATNEKLFF
CDR3 DNA: TGCAGTGCATACCCTGCCTCTGGTGCAACTAATGAAAAACTGTTTTTT
V gene: TRBV20-1
clone size: NA
D gene: NA
J gene: TRBJ1-4

CDR3 protein: CATSKTGGLQPQHF
CDR3 DNA: TGTGCCACCAGTAAAACAGGGGGCTTACAGCCCCAGCATTTT
V gene: TRBV15
clone size: NA
D gene: TRBD1
J gene: TRBJ1-5

CDR3 protein: CASSLMGGATNEKLFF
CDR3 DNA: TGTGCCAGCAGTTTAATGGGGGGTGCAACTAATGAAAAACTGTTTTTT
V gene: TRBV28
clone size: many
D gene: NA
J gene: TRBJ1-4

CDR3 protein: CASSFGGSRNEQFF
CDR3 DNA: TGTGCCAGCAGTTTCGGCGGGAGTAGGAATGAGCAGTTCTTC
V gene: TRBV12-3/TRBV12-4
clone size: NA
D gene: TRBD2
J gene: TRBJ2-1

CDR3 protein: CASSPGGGARNQPQHF
CDR3 DNA: TGTGCCAGCAGTCCCGGGGGGGGGGCTCGCAATCAGCCCCAGCATTTT
V gene: TRBV11-2
clone size: few
D gene: NA
J gene: TRBJ1-5

CDR3 protein: CTISGTGASSHTDTQYF
CDR3 DNA: TGTACCATCAGCGGAACAGGGGCCTCGAGTCACACAGATACGCAGTATTTT
V gene: TRBV10-3
clone size: NA
D gene: TRBD1
J gene: TRBJ2-3